These T cell receptor beta chains were read from a single sample in a study of blood T cells in healthy people across ages. Via MiXCR, TCRdb re-called the 5' RACE reads, giving one row per CDR3 protein. The sample has some 730,000 distinct CDR3 sequences; about a fifth are singletons. Sequenced sample: blood. Every receptor here comes from a man between 65 and 79 years old in good health. Each CDR3 is given with its conserved first and last residue. A D gene is named only where the DNA matches it firmly. The listing skips clone size in some rows; elsewhere it reads once, few, many or a size class.

D gene	clone size	V gene	J gene	CDR3 DNA	CDR3 protein
TRBD1	.	TRBV28	TRBJ1-1	TGTGCCAGCAGTTTAGCCGAACCAGAGACAGGGTTGGACACTGAAGCTTTCTTT	CASSLAEPETGLDTEAFF
TRBD2	.	TRBV3-1	TRBJ2-1	TGTGCCAGCAGCCAAACCGAGAAGCTAGCGGGAGTCTACAATGAGCAGTTCTTC	CASSQTEKLAGVYNEQFF
.	many	TRBV5-1	TRBJ2-1	TGCGCCAGCAGCTTGGGATCTCACAATGAGCAGTTCTTC	CASSLGSHNEQFF
.	.	TRBV6-1	TRBJ2-1	TGTGCCAGCAGGGCTCACAGGGGTCTACCAAGGACTTGGGGGGGCAATGAGCAGTTCTTC	CASRAHRGLPRTWGGNEQFF
.	many	TRBV20-1	TRBJ2-4	TGCAGTGCTAGTCCGGGCGGCAAGAACATTCAGTACTTC	CSASPGGKNIQYF
TRBD1	few	TRBV7-9	TRBJ1-2	TGTGCCAGCAGCGAAGAAGTGGGACAGGGCGTTGGCTACACCTTC	CASSEEVGQGVGYTF
TRBD1	.	TRBV4-1	TRBJ1-4	TGCGCCAGCAGCCAAGGCGACAGGGTGGTGGAAAAACTGTTTTTT	CASSQGDRVVEKLFF
TRBD1	.	TRBV7-2	TRBJ1-4	TGTGCCAGCAGCTCCCGACAGGGAGGTAATGAAAAACTGTTTTTT	CASSSRQGGNEKLFF
.	few	TRBV11-2	TRBJ2-5	TGTGCCAGCAGCTTAGTCGGCACAAGGACGCCACAAGAGACCCAGTACTTC	CASSLVGTRTPQETQYF
.	few	TRBV5-1	TRBJ2-3	TGCGCCAGCAGCGGGGATGGGGGGGCCCGAACAGATACGCAGTATTTT	CASSGDGGARTDTQYF
.	.	TRBV5-1	TRBJ2-2	TGCGCCAGCAGCTTTCGCTCGCCGGACACCGGGGAGCTGTTTTTT	CASSFRSPDTGELFF